This entry lists 28 T cell receptor beta chains sequenced from one sample in a study of OX40 agonist ivuxolimab in advanced cancers. Produced via immunoSEQ multiplex PCR; TCRdb's table is partial and in-frame only. The sample contains about 98,000 clones, 85% to 95% of which appear only once. Sequenced material: CD4+ or CD8+ T cells sorted from blood, taken in a trial of the OX40 agonist ivuxolimab. These receptors came from an adult with an advanced solid tumor such as melanoma, head and neck, liver or kidney cancer.

This chain uses TRBV6-5 with TRBJ1-4; D is undetermined. The CDR3 has 15 amino acids. With 0 bases removed from V and 1 base from J, the gap between germline ends came to 6 bases. The germline V gene encodes CDR1 MNHEY and CDR2 SVGAGI. CDR3 in amino acids: CASSYSSGTNEKLFF. The CDR3 DNA follows: TGTGCCAGCAGTTACTCGTCAGGAACTAATGAAAAACTGTTTTTT.

The chain has TRBV9 and TRBJ1-2; TRBD1 agrees at 8 bases. CDR1 and CDR2 from the germline V gene are SGDLS and YYNGEE. The CDR3 has 13 residues. V was pared by 3 bases and J by 8 bases, with 6 bases of the junction left unmatched. CDR3: CASSEPDRDGYTF. CDR3 coding DNA: TGTGCCAGCAGCGAGCCGGACAGGGACGGCTACACCTTC.

The CDR3 sequence is CASSLALTYRGDTF. CDR3 nucleotides: TGTGCCAGCAGCTTAGCCCTCACTTACAGGGGAGACACCTTC. The V gene is TRBV7-2, the J gene TRBJ1-2; 7 bases agree with TRBD1. Looked up from germline, CDR1 is SGHTA and CDR2 is FQGNSA. CDR3 length: 14 amino acids. J gave up 12 bases and V 0 bases, and 10 bases lay outside the gene matches.

The V gene is TRBV7-8, the J gene TRBJ1-5, with D perhaps TRBD1 (6 bases). This CDR3 region has 15 residues. V lost 8 bases and J lost 7, with 21 bases in between. Germline CDR1 reads SGHVS; CDR2 reads FQNEAQ. The DNA for the CDR3 is TGTGCCAGCGGGGAGGGGATGGGACAAATACAGCCCCAGCATTTT. It codes for CASGEGMGQIQPQHF.

The genes are TRBV6-6 and TRBJ1-5; D is ambiguous. CDR1 is MNHNY, CDR2 SVGAGI, per germline (reference sequence). The length of the CDR3 is 15 residues. V shed 0 bases and J shed 3 bases, with 9 bases lying between them. The CDR3 coding sequence is TGTGCCAGCAGTTACTCCACAGCGTCCAATCAGCCCCAGCATTTT. Translating it yields CASSYSTASNQPQHF.

The chain has TRBV7-9 and TRBJ1-6, with no clear D. Germline CDR1 SEHNR, CDR2 FQNEAQ (reference sequence). Trimming left V 1 base short and J 4 bases short, with 14 bases between. This CDR3 is built from 17 residues. The CDR3 here is CASSLGHPHVYNSPLHF. The CDR3 DNA sequence: TGTGCCAGCAGCTTAGGACATCCCCACGTGTATAATTCACCCCTCCACTTT.

V is TRBV30 and J is TRBJ2-3, with D perhaps TRBD2 (5 bases). Germline assignment: CDR1 GTSNPN and CDR2 SVGIG (reference sequence). This CDR3 region has 13 residues. The germline V and J ends were trimmed by 6 bases and 7 bases, with 17 bases remaining between them. DNA of the CDR3: TGTGCCTGTACTAGACCGGGCGGTCATACGCAGTATTTT. As protein: CACTRPGGHTQYF.

The chain uses TRBV5-4 and TRBJ1-1, with D perhaps TRBD1 (5 bases). The length of the CDR3 is 13 residues. The germline gives CDR1 SGHNT, CDR2 YYREEE (reference sequence). V gave up 3 bases and J gave up 10 bases, with 16 bases separating them. The CDR3 DNA is TGTGCCAGCAGCTCGGACCAGGGCGGGGGAGCTTTCTTT. This codes for CASSSDQGGGAFF.

This sequence joins TRBV2 and TRBJ2-7; D remains unclear. Trimming shortened V by 6 bases and J by 2 bases, and 14 bases separated the two germline ends. The CDR3 is 14 amino acids. Germline loops: CDR1 SNHLY, CDR2 FYNNEI. The CDR3 DNA sequence: TGTGCCAGCAGACCCCCGGGCGTTACCTACGAGCAGTACTTC. Translating gives CASRPPGVTYEQYF.

The chain carries TRBV6-5 and TRBJ1-6; D gene ambiguous. Germline CDR1 MNHEY, CDR2 SVGAGI. This CDR3 is 13 amino acids long. V lost 5 bases to trimming and J lost 7 bases, with 9 bases between them. CDR3 sequence reads: CASSEPGNSPLHF. CDR3 DNA: TGTGCCAGCAGTGAACCGGGGAATTCACCCCTCCACTTT.

The chain carries TRBV6-6 and TRBJ2-5; D may correspond to TRBD1 or TRBD2 (6 bases each). From germline, CDR1 is MNHNY and CDR2 SVGAGI (reference sequence). CDR3 length: 13 amino acids. Trimming left V 6 bases short and J 5 bases short, with 13 bases between. CDR3 nucleotides: TGTGCCAGCAGACAAGGGGGGCGGGAGACCCAGTACTTC. It encodes CASRQGGRETQYF.

The chain carries TRBV5-1 and TRBJ2-5, with 8 bases aligning to TRBD2. V was pared by 0 bases and J by 1 base, with 8 bases of the junction left unmatched. The CDR3 loop spans 17 amino acids. Germline V gene sequence: CDR1 SGHRS, CDR2 YFSETQ. The CDR3 nucleotides read TGCGCCAGCAGCTTGGTACCGGGACTAGGCGGCCAAGAGACCCAGTACTTC. This translates into CASSLVPGLGGQETQYF.

This chain joins TRBV4-2 and TRBJ1-4; no firm D call. V lost 1 base and J lost 11, with 17 bases in between. Germline CDR1 reads LGHNA; CDR2 reads YNFKEQ. CDR3 length: 15 amino acids. The CDR3 here is CASSQGGPSDWKLFF. In DNA, the CDR3 is TGTGCCAGCAGCCAAGGTGGGCCTTCGGATTGGAAACTGTTTTTT.

The chain carries TRBV30 and TRBJ1-5, with D possibly being TRBD1 (6 bases). Germline CDR1 is GTSNPN and CDR2 is SVGIG (reference sequence). Trimming left V 4 bases short and J 4 bases short, with 14 bases between. The CDR3 has 14 residues. The CDR3 is CAWNLDRENQPQHF. Written as DNA, the CDR3 is TGTGCCTGGAATTTGGACAGAGAAAATCAGCCCCAGCATTTT.

The rearrangement uses TRBV9 and TRBJ2-1; D possibly corresponds to TRBD2 (6 bases). The CDR3 totals 15 residues. Germline V gives CDR1 SGDLS, CDR2 YYNGEE. Trimming took 0 bases from V and 9 from J, leaving 16 bases between them. The CDR3 loop reads CASSVVEAGLVEQFF. The CDR3, as DNA: TGTGCCAGCAGCGTAGTGGAAGCGGGTTTGGTTGAGCAGTTCTTC.

The genes are TRBV6-5 and TRBJ2-1; D might be TRBD1 or TRBD2, each matching 5 bases. Germline CDR1 and CDR2: MNHEY and SVGAGI. The CDR3 consists of 14 residues. The ends were cut back, 0 bases at V and 5 bases at J, with 8 bases in the middle. The CDR3 is CASSYSSGHNEQFF. The CDR3 nucleotides read TGTGCCAGCAGTTACTCTTCGGGACACAATGAGCAGTTCTTC.

The V call is TRBV9, the J call TRBJ1-1, with 7 positions matching TRBD1. Per the germline V gene, CDR1 is SGDLS and CDR2 is YYNGEE. This CDR3 has 14 amino acids. Trimming at V came to 3 bases and at J to 4 bases, leaving 6 bases not matched to a gene. CDR3 amino acids: CASSALQGITEAFF. CDR3 nucleotides: TGTGCCAGCAGCGCCCTACAGGGGATCACTGAAGCTTTCTTT.

The V gene is TRBV30, the J gene TRBJ1-1; TRBD1 agrees at 10 bases. Per germline, CDR1 GTSNPN and CDR2 SVGIG (reference sequence). The CDR3 runs 15 residues. Unmatched junction bases numbered 9, after V lost 8 bases and J lost 0 bases. CDR3 nucleotides: TGTGCCCACGGGACAGGGGTTAACTTGAACACTGAAGCTTTCTTT. Translation: CAHGTGVNLNTEAFF.

The rearrangement uses TRBV4-1 and TRBJ2-3; D unclear. In germline, CDR1 is MGHRA, CDR2 YSYEKL. V lost 1 base and J 5 bases, leaving 10 bases between the germline ends. The CDR3 totals 14 residues. The CDR3 DNA reads TGCGCCAGCAGCCAAGCCCATGCCGGAGATACGCAGTATTTT. The encoded protein is CASSQAHAGDTQYF.

A single count supports this clone. The chain has TRBV5-4 and TRBJ1-1; tentative D call: TRBD1 (5 bases). Trimming took off 4 bases at V and 4 bases at J, with 14 bases between the two ends. CDR1 and CDR2 from the germline V gene are SGHNT and YYREEE (reference sequence). The CDR3 length is 14 residues. The CDR3 region has the DNA TGTGCCAGCAGCCGGACAATAGGGAGCACTGAAGCTTTCTTT. This encodes CASSRTIGSTEAFF.

DNA of the CDR3: TGTGCCAGCAGCTTAATAGGGACCAATCAGCCCCAGCATTTT. Encoded protein: CASSLIGTNQPQHF. J is TRBJ1-5 and V is TRBV11-2; tentatively, D is TRBD1 (5 bases). The length of the CDR3 is 14 residues. Germline V gives CDR1 SGHAT, CDR2 FQNNGV. The V and J ends lost 2 bases and 3 bases respectively, with 8 bases between them.

The chain employs TRBV5-1 and TRBJ2-7, with unresolved D. CDR1 and CDR2 (germline): SGHRS, YFSETQ. The germline V and J ends were trimmed by 0 bases and 7 bases, with 8 bases remaining between them. The CDR3 is made up of 12 amino acids. The CDR3 DNA reads as TGCGCCAGCAGCTTGGAAGGCCTAGAGCAGTACTTC. Translating it yields CASSLEGLEQYF.

This chain uses TRBV7-2 with TRBJ1-4; D remains unclear. Germline loops: CDR1 SGHTA, CDR2 FQGNSA. Trimming stripped 2 bases from V and 0 bases from J, with 7 bases between. The CDR3 is 15 amino acids. CDR3 sequence reads: CASSLSGTTNEKLFF. The CDR3 DNA is TGTGCCAGCAGCTTAAGCGGAACAACTAATGAAAAACTGTTTTTT.

The chain has TRBV19 and TRBJ1-6; 10 nucleotides match TRBD1. Germline CDR1 reads LNHDA; CDR2 reads SQIVND (reference sequence). V dropped 1 base and J dropped 8; count of bases not matched to a gene: 5. This CDR3 contains 16 residues. For the CDR3, the DNA is TGTGCCAGTAGTATAGCTGCCGGGACAGGGGATTCACCCCTCCACTTT. Translating it yields CASSIAAGTGDSPLHF.

The chain links TRBV2 to TRBJ1-1, with 7 bases fitting TRBD1. V gave up 5 bases and J gave up 3 bases; unmatched junction bases: 6. The CDR3 runs to 14 residues. Germline CDR1 is SNHLY and CDR2 is FYNNEI. In DNA form, the CDR3 reads TGTGCCAGCAGTATCCGAACAGGGGACACTGAAGCTTTCTTT. The encoded protein is CASSIRTGDTEAFF.

The V call is TRBV4-3, the J call TRBJ1-2; 10 nucleotides agree with TRBD1. J gave up 2 bases and V 4 bases, and 13 bases lay outside the gene matches. There are 18 residues in the CDR3. Germline V gives CDR1 LGHNA, CDR2 YSLEER. The CDR3 reads CASSPEQRTGGFNYGYTF. As DNA, the CDR3 is TGCGCCAGCAGCCCCGAGCAACGGACAGGGGGTTTCAACTATGGCTACACCTTC.

This clone was recorded a few times. The chain has TRBV19 and TRBJ1-5, with unresolved D. Germline V lookup: CDR1 LNHDA, CDR2 SQIVND (reference sequence). With 3 bases removed from V and 7 bases from J, the gap between germline ends came to 7 bases. The CDR3 extends over 12 amino acids. This CDR3 reads CASSIPEQPQHF. The CDR3 DNA reads TGTGCCAGTAGTATCCCAGAGCAGCCCCAGCATTTT.

The V gene is TRBV28, the J gene TRBJ2-1, with D perhaps assigned TRBD1 or TRBD2 (7 bases each). The germline gives CDR1 MDHEN, CDR2 SYDVKM. Deletions cut 4 bases from V and 5 bases from J, with 15 bases between. This CDR3 is 15 amino acids long. CDR3 region: CASSSRGGLDNEQFF. The CDR3 region has the DNA TGTGCCAGCAGTTCCAGGGGGGGGCTGGACAATGAGCAGTTCTTC.